These 21 T cell receptor beta chains originate from one sample sequenced in a study of cytomegalovirus exposure and HLA in healthy donors. It was with 60 Vbeta and 13 Jbeta primers that the PCR ran. TCRdb's table, derived via immunoSEQ multiplex PCR, lists solely in-frame clones and lacks some. The table lists about 140,000 clones, over 75% of them singletons. The sample consisted of PBMCs. These receptor sequences come from a man aged 45 to 65 in good health and CMV-seronegative.

This clone was recorded a few times. The V call is TRBV7-9, the J call TRBJ1-1; D is undetermined. Trimming removed 5 bases from V and 7 bases from J, with 8 bases in between. The CDR3 sequence is 11 residues long. The V gene's germline CDR1 is SEHNR and CDR2 FQNEAQ (reference sequence). CDR3 in amino acids: CASSGQVEAFF. For the CDR3, the DNA is TGTGCCAGCAGCGGGCAGGTTGAAGCTTTCTTT.

The chain employs TRBV28 and TRBJ1-4, with 8 bases identical to TRBD1. The CDR3 contains 14 residues. The V and J ends lost 6 bases and 5 bases, in that order; junction bases with no gene match: 5. The germline V gene encodes CDR1 MDHEN and CDR2 SYDVKM. CDR3 residues: CASSKQGVNEKLFF. CDR3 sequence (DNA): TGTGCCAGCAGCAAACAGGGGGTAAATGAAAAACTGTTTTTT.

This clone appeared a few times. The chain uses TRBV2 and TRBJ1-4, with no clear D. The CDR3 extends over 13 amino acids. Trimming removed 8 bases at V and 3 bases at J, with 10 bases between. CDR1 is SNHLY, CDR2 FYNNEI, per germline. CDR3 residues: CASDGEANEKLFF. CDR3 coding DNA: TGTGCCAGCGATGGTGAGGCTAATGAAAAACTGTTTTTT.

The chain combines TRBV6-1 with TRBJ1-2; 7 bases are a match to TRBD1. The J segment lost 0 bases and the V segment lost 2 bases, leaving 3 bases of the junction unmatched. The CDR3 has 15 residues. CDR1 is MNHNS, CDR2 SASEGT, per germline. CDR3 DNA sequence: TGTGCCAGCAGTGAATCAGGGGGAGCTAACTATGGCTACACCTTC. Its translation: CASSESGGANYGYTF.

The CDR3 loop reads CASSAGQGGPYEQYF. CDR3 in DNA: TGTGCCAGCAGCGCCGGACAGGGTGGACCCTACGAGCAGTACTTC. The rearrangement joins TRBV7-3 to TRBJ2-7; the match to TRBD1 covers 8 bases. With 5 bases clipped from V and 2 bases from J, the junction kept 8 bases outside the gene matches. The CDR3 spans 15 residues. CDR1 and CDR2 from the germline V gene are SGHTA and FQGTGA.

This chain uses TRBV19 with TRBJ2-5; 10 bases are shared with TRBD2. This CDR3 has 15 residues. CDR1 and CDR2 (germline): LNHDA, SQIVND (reference sequence). Trimming cost V 5 bases and J 7 bases; bases outside gene matches: 10. CDR3 DNA: TGTGCCAGTAGTCCCCAAGCGGGAGGGCCGGGGACCCAGTACTTC. It yields the protein CASSPQAGGPGTQYF.

The chain carries TRBV14 and TRBJ2-5; 10 nucleotides align to TRBD1. This CDR3 is built from 14 residues. Trimming removed 4 bases from V and 4 bases from J; junction bases left unmatched: 3. Germline lookup yields CDR1 SGHDN and CDR2 FVKESK. Here the CDR3 reads CASSRQGAIETQYF. The DNA for the CDR3 is TGTGCCAGCAGCCGACAGGGGGCCATAGAGACCCAGTACTTC.

The chain recombines TRBV27 with TRBJ2-1; D is undetermined. The CDR3 extends over 18 amino acids. The germline CDR1 and CDR2 sequences are MNHEY and SMNVEV (reference sequence). Trimming shortened V by 4 bases and J by 9 bases, and 28 bases separated the two germline ends. DNA of the CDR3: TGTGCCAGCAGTTCAAAAACGGCTAGATCTATAGTACCTTTTGAGCAGTTCTTC. Translated: CASSSKTARSIVPFEQFF.

V gene TRBV6-1 combines with J gene TRBJ2-1; TRBD1 matches 7 bases. Germline V gives CDR1 MNHNS, CDR2 SASEGT. With V trimmed by 5 bases and J by 2 bases, 6 bases remained unmatched. The CDR3 runs 15 residues. CDR3 DNA: TGTGCCAGCAGTCTCGACAGGGACCCCTACAATGAGCAGTTCTTC. Translation: CASSLDRDPYNEQFF.

This chain links TRBV11-2 with TRBJ2-2; tentative D call: TRBD1 (6 bases). Deletions cut 1 base from V and 6 bases from J, with 15 bases between. This CDR3 spans 16 amino acids. Germline V gives CDR1 SGHAT, CDR2 FQNNGV. The CDR3 nucleotides are TGTGCCAGCAGCTTAGCCTCGTGGGGGCGGGCCGGGGAGCTGTTTTTT. Translating gives CASSLASWGRAGELFF.

The chain carries TRBV5-4 and TRBJ2-7, with D possibly being TRBD2 (6 bases). Germline V CDR1 and CDR2: SGHNT, YYREEE (reference sequence). CDR3 length equals 14 residues. The V gene lost 3 bases and the J gene lost 2 bases, with 12 bases spanning the gap. DNA for the CDR3: TGTGCCAGCAGCTCCGGGACTTATCCCTACGAGCAGTACTTC. This codes for CASSSGTYPYEQYF.

This clone was counted between two and nine times. This chain joins TRBV18 and TRBJ1-5, with D hard to call. The length of the CDR3 is 14 residues. Germline assignment: CDR1 KGHSH and CDR2 LQKENI. The V and J ends lost 2 bases and 5 bases respectively, with 10 bases between them. The CDR3 here is CASSPGPNDQPQHF. The CDR3 DNA follows: TGTGCCAGCTCACCAGGGCCAAACGATCAGCCCCAGCATTTT.

This clone was counted only a few times. The chain joins TRBV5-6 to TRBJ1-5; TRBD1 is a possible D gene (6 bases). V was clipped by 4 bases and J by 3 bases, with 11 bases between them. This CDR3 region has 14 residues. Germline assignment: CDR1 SGHDT and CDR2 YYEEEE. The CDR3 here is CASSQQGYNQPQHF. CDR3 bases: TGTGCCAGCAGCCAACAGGGCTACAATCAGCCCCAGCATTTT.

In the case of this clone: The germline gene is not matched at one end of the junction; a read error may be the cause. Other DNA variants within this sample encode the same CDR3. The V gene is TRBV6-6, the J gene TRBJ2-7; TRBD2 matches at 12 bases. This CDR3 has 16 amino acids. Germline V gene data show CDR1 as MNHNY and CDR2 as SVGAGI (reference sequence). CDR3 nucleotide sequence: TGTGCTAGCAGTTACGGACTAGCGGGGACCAACTACGAGCAGTACTTC. This translates into CASSYGLAGTNYEQYF.

The chain's CDR3 is CASSPNDRYYF. CDR3 in DNA: TGTGCCAGCAGCCCGAACGACAGGTATTACTTC. The chain carries TRBV7-9 and TRBJ2-7, with a tentative D call TRBD1 (6 bases). The germline gives CDR1 SEHNR, CDR2 FQNEAQ (reference sequence). This CDR3 is built from 11 residues. The V end lost 5 bases, the J end lost 13 bases, and 15 bases lay between the germline ends.

V gene TRBV7-2 combines with J gene TRBJ2-1, with a weak D call TRBD2 (5 bases). Trimming removed 1 base from V and 1 base from J, with 14 bases in between. CDR3 length equals 17 residues. The germline V gene has CDR1 SGHTA and CDR2 FQGNSA. In nucleotides, the CDR3 is TGTGCCAGCAGCTTAGGACTTCTTGCGGGTTCCTACAATGAGCAGTTCTTC. Amino acid sequence: CASSLGLLAGSYNEQFF.

This clone came up once. The chain combines TRBV18 with TRBJ1-5; D gene ambiguous. CDR1 is KGHSH, CDR2 LQKENI, per germline. This CDR3 has 13 amino acids. V lost 2 bases, J lost 3 bases, and 5 bases lay in between. The CDR3 region is CASSPGVNQPQHF. The DNA of the CDR3 is TGTGCCAGCTCACCAGGAGTCAATCAGCCCCAGCATTTT.

The V gene is TRBV2, the J gene TRBJ1-2; 12 bases fit TRBD1. The germline V gene has CDR1 SNHLY and CDR2 FYNNEI. The CDR3 runs 16 residues. Germline trimming cut 2 bases from V and 3 bases from J; bases unmatched to any gene: 4. CDR3 region: CASSEWGQGAHYGYTF. The CDR3 DNA follows: TGTGCCAGCAGTGAATGGGGACAGGGGGCTCACTATGGCTACACCTTC.

This chain links TRBV5-4 with TRBJ1-6; D gene ambiguous. The CDR3 is 15 amino acids. Trimming removed 1 base from V and 3 bases from J, with 8 bases in between. Germline V CDR1 and CDR2: SGHNT, YYREEE (reference sequence). The CDR3, as DNA: TGTGCCAGCAGCTTGCCATCAAACTATAATTCACCCCTCCACTTT. It translates to CASSLPSNYNSPLHF. Variable domain in full (rest from reference TRBV5-4 and TRBJ1-6): ETGVTQSPTHLIKTRGQQVTLRCSSQSGHNTVSWYQQALGQGPQFIFQYYREEENGRGNFPPRFSGLQFPNYSSELNVNALELDDSALYLCASSLPSNYNSPLHFGNGTRLTVT.

This clone was observed a handful of times. The CDR3 sequence is CASSSTGGLRNQPQHF. The CDR3 DNA reads as TGTGCCAGCAGCTCTACAGGGGGCCTGCGCAATCAGCCCCAGCATTTT. V gene TRBV7-2 combines with J gene TRBJ1-5, with TRBD1 identical over 9 bases. After removal of 4 bases from V and 2 bases from J, the junction contained 6 bases not matched to a gene. Germline assignment: CDR1 SGHTA and CDR2 FQGNSA. The CDR3 contains 16 residues.

The rearrangement joins TRBV5-4 to TRBJ2-3; 15 positions agree with TRBD2. Germline V lookup: CDR1 SGHNT, CDR2 YYREEE (reference sequence). This CDR3 is built from 18 residues. V shed 4 bases, J shed 8 bases, and the junction held 14 bases outside the gene matches. The DNA of the CDR3 is TGTGCCAGCAGCCCCCCGGGACTAGCGGGGGGCCGGCGTGCTACGCAGTATTTT. Protein product: CASSPPGLAGGRRATQYF.